These T cell receptor beta chains were read from a single sample in a study of regulatory T cells in long-lasting Graves disease. TCRdb passed the multiplex PCR reads through MiXCR, listing each CDR3 protein once. The sample has hundreds of thousands of distinct CDR3 sequences, about 18% seen once. The specimen comprised peripheral blood mononuclear cells (PBMCs), sampled when the disease was refractory, from a patient treated with antithyroid drugs. The receptors derive from a female donor with Graves disease. CDR3s include the opening cysteine and the closing phenylalanine or tryptophan. The D gene is left open where the match is weak. Where a row states a size, it is once, few, many or the class of an expanded clone; other rows omit it.

J gene | V gene | D gene | clone size | CDR3 protein | CDR3 DNA
TRBJ1-6 | TRBV7-2 | NA | few | CASSILNSPLHF | TGTGCCAGCAGCATTCTAAATTCACCCCTCCACTTT
TRBJ1-6 | TRBV5-1 | TRBD1 | few | CASSPGDRDISPLHF | TGCGCCAGCAGCCCGGGGGACAGGGATATTTCACCCCTCCACTTT
TRBJ2-2 | TRBV20-1 | TRBD2 | many | CSARTSGKVGELFF | TGCAGTGCTAGGACTAGCGGGAAAGTCGGGGAGCTGTTTTTT
TRBJ1-5 | TRBV4-1 | NA | few | CASSQTSTGYSNQPQHF | TGCGCCAGCAGCCAAACTTCGACAGGTTATAGCAATCAGCCCCAGCATTTT
TRBJ2-5 | TRBV9 | NA | few | CASSVYGVASQETQYF | TGTGCCAGCAGCGTTTATGGTGTAGCATCTCAAGAGACCCAGTACTTC
TRBJ1-1 | TRBV7-9 | TRBD1 | NA | CASSLGRQGPNVNTEAFF | TGTGCCAGCAGCTTAGGACGACAGGGCCCTAATGTGAACACTGAAGCTTTCTTT
TRBJ1-5 | TRBV20-1 | NA | once | CSARSRTGYSNQPQHF | TGCAGTGCTAGATCAAGGACGGGATATAGCAATCAGCCCCAGCATTTT
TRBJ1-1 | TRBV3-1 | NA | many | CASSRSSTEAFF | TGTGCCAGCAGCCGATCATCCACTGAAGCTTTCTTT
TRBJ1-1 | TRBV3-1 | NA | few | CASKRSGENTEAFF | TGTGCCAGCAAGCGCTCGGGGGAGAACACTGAAGCTTTCTTT
TRBJ2-6 | TRBV6-2/TRBV6-3 | NA | few | CASSTTSGANVLTF | TGTGCCAGCAGTACCACTTCTGGGGCCAACGTCCTGACTTTC
TRBJ2-1 | TRBV6-2/TRBV6-3 | TRBD2 | few | CASRGDGTSAYNEQFF | TGTGCCAGCAGGGGGGACGGGACTAGCGCATACAATGAGCAGTTCTTC
TRBJ1-1 | TRBV28 | NA | many | CASSFDRSRAFF | TGTGCCAGCAGTTTCGACCGGTCACGGGCTTTCTTT
TRBJ2-7 | TRBV19 | NA | many | CASSPTGTLLPYEQYF | TGTGCCAGTAGTCCAACCGGGACCCTACTGCCCTACGAGCAGTACTTC
TRBJ2-7 | TRBV18 | TRBD1 | NA | CASSSDRGGYEQYF | TGTGCCAGCTCATCGGACAGGGGGGGTTACGAGCAGTACTTC
TRBJ2-7 | TRBV2 | NA | many | CASKNDDDYEQYF | TGTGCCAGCAAGAACGATGACGATTACGAGCAGTACTTC